Described below is a single T cell receptor beta chain sequence and its context. In its sample, this clone was seen once. This receptor's antigen is unknown. No base quality values were provided; no much bigger clone lies one nucleotide off. V and J are trimmed by 2 bases and 1 base, and the gene matches miss 7 bases of the junction. Reading the germline V gene (reference sequence) gives CDR1 SEHNR and CDR2 FQNEAQ. The CDR3, cysteine through phenylalanine, is 17 amino acids long. Only the CDR3 portion is preserved as DNA: 51 bases, with reading frame beginning at the first base. The data were obtained in a study of T cell changes during pregnancy in multiple sclerosis (dated by TCRdb to between 2019 and 2020). About the investigation overall: Changes in the T cell repertoire over the course of pregnancy were examined in this study in women with multiple sclerosis.

Libraries were built with the immunoSEQ multiplex PCR assay. As stored in TCRdb, this immuneACCESS dataset retains in-frame rearrangements with V and J assigned. A fraction of the clones does not appear; measured against another copy, unresolved V genes explain less than half of the discrepancy, and the remainder lacks a known reason. The sample table records roughly 46,000 clones; more than 85% of these occur just once. The top ten clones comprise approximately 2.2% of the sample. The sequencing here drew on peripheral blood, taken in the third trimester of pregnancy. The rearrangement combines TRBV7-9 with TRBJ2-3, with TRBD2 identical over 9 junction bases. The clonotype originates from a female donor with multiple sclerosis, enrolled in a pregnancy study. The bases are TGTGCCAGCAGCTTATTAGCGGGAGTATCCCGCACAGATACGCAGTATTTT. Its translation is CASSLLAGVSRTDTQYF. Full variable domain (CDR3 extended with the reference TRBV7-9 and TRBJ2-3 proteins): DTGVSQNPRHKITKRGQNVTFRCDPISEHNRLYWYRQTLGQGPEFLTYFQNEAQLEKSRLLSDRFSAERPKGSFSTLEIQRTEQGDSAMYLCASSLLAGVSRTDTQYFGPGTRLTVL.